These T cell receptor beta chains were read from a single sample in a study of radiation and T cells in renal cell carcinoma. Some clones are missing from TCRdb's copy, which holds only in-frame ones; the method was immunoSEQ multiplex PCR. The sample contains more than 20,000 clones, 81% of which appear only once. Sequencing used blood, obtained from a patient whose treatment included radiotherapy and nephrectomy. These TCRs come from a man aged 55 to 70 with renal cell carcinoma. CDR3s include the opening cysteine and the closing phenylalanine or tryptophan. Each record gives: D gene, V gene, J gene, clone size, CDR3 DNA, CDR3 protein. The D gene is left open where the match is weak. Size is omitted from some rows. Given values are once, few, many or a class for expanded clones.

TRBD1	TRBV23-1	TRBJ1-2	-	TGCGCCAGCAGTCTACTAAAGGGACAGCCCCCAGGCTACACCTTC	CASSLLKGQPPGYTF
-	TRBV11-3	TRBJ2-2	once	TGTGCCAGCAGCTCGGAGGAGGGCGGGGAGCTGTTTTTT	CASSSEEGGELFF
TRBD2	TRBV6-6	TRBJ2-2	few	TGTGCCAGCAGTTACTCGCCCGGGGGGGAGGAGCTGTTTTTT	CASSYSPGGEELFF
-	TRBV10-1	TRBJ2-2	-	TGCGCCAGCAGTCTTAACACCGGGGAGCTGTTTTTT	CASSLNTGELFF
-	TRBV11-2	TRBJ1-1	-	TGTGCCAGCAGCTTAGCTCTGTGGGTGCAGAACACTGAAGCTTTCTTT	CASSLALWVQNTEAFF
-	TRBV10-1	TRBJ2-1	-	TGCGCCAGCAGTGAGTCCCGACTCCCCAGCGCCTACAATGAGCAGTTCTTC	CASSESRLPSAYNEQFF
-	TRBV4-3	TRBJ2-2	-	TGCGCCAGCACTGGGACAACGAACACCGGGGAGCTGTTTTTT	CASTGTTNTGELFF
TRBD2	TRBV18	TRBJ2-7	few	TGTGCCAGCTCACCATCAGCGGGAGGGTACGAGCAGTACTTC	CASSPSAGGYEQYF
TRBD2	TRBV6-6	TRBJ2-1	-	TGTGCCAGCAGACTGACTGGGGGGGGCAATGAGCAGTTCTTC	CASRLTGGGNEQFF
-	TRBV9	TRBJ2-1	-	TGTGCCAGCAGCGTGGGAGGGGGCTCCTACAATGAGCAGTTCTTC	CASSVGGGSYNEQFF
TRBD2	TRBV14	TRBJ2-7	-	TGTGCCAGCAGCCAAGCTAGCGGGTTTTACGAGCAGTACTTC	CASSQASGFYEQYF
TRBD1	TRBV7-3	TRBJ1-2	-	TGTGCCAGCAGCTTAGACGGAACAGGGGGTTATGGCTACACCTTC	CASSLDGTGGYGYTF
-	TRBV6-6	TRBJ2-1	-	TGTGCCAGCAGTTACGGCAATGAGCAGTTCTTC	CASSYGNEQFF
-	TRBV27	TRBJ2-7	once	TGTGCCAGCAGTTTCCGGCAGGGCGCCGAGCAGTACTTC	CASSFRQGAEQYF
-	TRBV2	TRBJ1-4	-	TGTGCCAGCGAAGACCGGTCTACTAATGAAAAACTGTTTTTT	CASEDRSTNEKLFF
-	TRBV4-1	TRBJ1-5	few	TGCGCCAGCAGCCAAGATCCGACGAGGCGCATTAGCAATCAGCCCCAGCATTTT	CASSQDPTRRISNQPQHF
-	TRBV5-8	TRBJ2-2	-	TGTGCCAGCAGCTTGACCCCCGCCATGAACACCGGGGAGCTGTTTTTT	CASSLTPAMNTGELFF
-	TRBV5-8	TRBJ2-3	-	TGTGCCAGCAGCTTGCGGCCGTCAGATACGCAGTATTTT	CASSLRPSDTQYF
-	TRBV7-2	TRBJ2-7	-	TGTGCCAGCAGCTTAGCTCCCCCGACAGGAACTTACGAGCAGTACTTC	CASSLAPPTGTYEQYF
-	TRBV10-1	TRBJ1-6	-	TGCGCCAGCTTTCAAAGCGATTTTCCCAAGGCAGGGCCTTTTGGACCCTACTCACCCCTCCACTTT	CASFQSDFPKAGPFGPYSPLHF
-	TRBV30	TRBJ2-5	-	TGTGCCTGGAGTTACGGCCACCAAGAGACCCAGTACTTC	CAWSYGHQETQYF
-	TRBV18	TRBJ1-6	-	TGTGCCAGCAAAACAGGGAATTCACCCCTCCACTTT	CASKTGNSPLHF
-	TRBV4-2	TRBJ1-5	-	TGTGCCAGCAGCCAAGAGGGGGGTAGCAATCAGCCCCAGCATTTT	CASSQEGGSNQPQHF
TRBD1	TRBV6-5	TRBJ1-2	-	TGTGCCAGCGGGACAGGGGGAGGGTATGGCTACACCTTC	CASGTGGGYGYTF
-	TRBV19	TRBJ2-7	-	TGTGCCAGTAGTATTGGTGGCCGTCAAAGCTCCTACGAGCAGTACTTC	CASSIGGRQSSYEQYF
-	TRBV2	TRBJ2-5	-	TGTGCCAGCATGCTAATTTCGACGTTCGGGGGGACCCAGTACTTC	CASMLISTFGGTQYF
-	TRBV10-3	TRBJ1-2	-	TGTGCCATCAGTGAGTCGTGGACAAACTATGGCTACACCTTC	CAISESWTNYGYTF
TRBD2	TRBV7-2	TRBJ2-3	-	TGTGCCAGCAGCTTAGTCCGACTAGCGGGCACAGATACGCAGTATTTT	CASSLVRLAGTDTQYF
-	TRBV5-1	TRBJ2-5	-	TGCGCCAGCAGCTTCATGGGGGCACAAGAGACCCAGTACTTC	CASSFMGAQETQYF